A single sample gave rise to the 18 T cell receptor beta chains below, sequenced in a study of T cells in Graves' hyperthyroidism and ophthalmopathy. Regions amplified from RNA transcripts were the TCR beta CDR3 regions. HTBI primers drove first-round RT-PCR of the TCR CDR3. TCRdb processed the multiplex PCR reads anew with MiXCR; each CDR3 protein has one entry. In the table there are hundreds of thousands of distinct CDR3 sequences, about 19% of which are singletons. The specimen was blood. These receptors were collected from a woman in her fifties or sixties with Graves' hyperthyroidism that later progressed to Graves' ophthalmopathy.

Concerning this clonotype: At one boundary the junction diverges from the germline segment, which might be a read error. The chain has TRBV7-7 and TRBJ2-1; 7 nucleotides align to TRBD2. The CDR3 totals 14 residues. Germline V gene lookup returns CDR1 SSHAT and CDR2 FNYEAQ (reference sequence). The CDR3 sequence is CASSPGVSGLEQFF. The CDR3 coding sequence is TGTGCTAGCAGCCCGGGCGTTAGCGGGTTAGAGCAGTTCTTC.

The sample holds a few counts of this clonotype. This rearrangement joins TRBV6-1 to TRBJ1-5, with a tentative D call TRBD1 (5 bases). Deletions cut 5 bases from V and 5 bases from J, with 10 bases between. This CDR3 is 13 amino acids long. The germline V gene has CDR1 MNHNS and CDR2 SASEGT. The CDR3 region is CASSYQGDQPQHF. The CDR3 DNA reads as TGTGCCAGCAGTTATCAGGGAGATCAGCCCCAGCATTTT.

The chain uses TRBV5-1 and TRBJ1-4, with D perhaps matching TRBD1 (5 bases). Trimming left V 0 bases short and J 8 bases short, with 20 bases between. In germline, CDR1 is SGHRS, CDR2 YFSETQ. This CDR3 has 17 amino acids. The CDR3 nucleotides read TGCGCCAGCAGCTTGGCCCTACAGTCTACAGGCGGCGAAAAACTGTTTTTT. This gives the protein CASSLALQSTGGEKLFF.

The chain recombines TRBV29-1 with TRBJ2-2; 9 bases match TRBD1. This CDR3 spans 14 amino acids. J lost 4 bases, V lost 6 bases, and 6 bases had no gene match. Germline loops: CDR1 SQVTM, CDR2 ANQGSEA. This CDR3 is CSVNRGRSTGELFF. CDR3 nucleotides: TGCAGCGTGAACAGGGGGCGTAGCACCGGGGAGCTGTTTTTT.

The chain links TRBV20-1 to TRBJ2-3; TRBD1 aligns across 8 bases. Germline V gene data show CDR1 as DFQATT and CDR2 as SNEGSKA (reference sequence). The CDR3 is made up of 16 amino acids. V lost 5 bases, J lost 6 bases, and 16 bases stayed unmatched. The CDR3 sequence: CSAGEDRGAWADTQYF. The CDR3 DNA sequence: TGCAGTGCTGGCGAAGACAGGGGTGCATGGGCGGATACGCAGTATTTT.

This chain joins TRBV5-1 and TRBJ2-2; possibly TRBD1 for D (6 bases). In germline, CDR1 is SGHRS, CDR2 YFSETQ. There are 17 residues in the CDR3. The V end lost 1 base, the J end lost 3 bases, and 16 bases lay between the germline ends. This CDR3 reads CASSLRSGEWDTGELFF. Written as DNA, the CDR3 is TGCGCCAGCAGCTTGCGATCAGGGGAATGGGACACCGGGGAGCTGTTTTTT. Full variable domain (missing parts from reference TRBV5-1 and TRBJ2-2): KAGVTQTPRYLIKTRGQQVTLSCSPISGHRSVSWYQQTPGQGLQFLFEYFSETQRNKGNFPGRFSGRQFSNSRSEMNVSTLELGDSALYLCASSLRSGEWDTGELFFGEGSRLTVL.

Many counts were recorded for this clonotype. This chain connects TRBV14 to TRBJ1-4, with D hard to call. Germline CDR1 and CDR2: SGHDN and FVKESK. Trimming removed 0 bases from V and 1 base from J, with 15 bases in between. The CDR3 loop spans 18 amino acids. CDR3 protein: CASSQDPWTEITNEKLFF. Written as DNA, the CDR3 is TGTGCCAGCAGCCAAGATCCTTGGACCGAAATAACTAATGAAAAACTGTTTTTT. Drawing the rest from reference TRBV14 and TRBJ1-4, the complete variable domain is EAGVTQFPSHSVIEKGQTVTLRCDPISGHDNLYWYRRVMGKEIKFLLHFVKESKQDESGMPNNRFLAERTGGTYSTLKVQPAELEDSGVYFCASSQDPWTEITNEKLFFGSGTQLSVL.

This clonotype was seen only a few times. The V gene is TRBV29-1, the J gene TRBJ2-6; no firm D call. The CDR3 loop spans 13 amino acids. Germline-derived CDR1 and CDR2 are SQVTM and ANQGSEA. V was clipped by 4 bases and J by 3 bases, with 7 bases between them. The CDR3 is CSVGPVGANVLTF. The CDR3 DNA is TGCAGCGTTGGTCCGGTTGGGGCCAACGTCCTGACTTTC.

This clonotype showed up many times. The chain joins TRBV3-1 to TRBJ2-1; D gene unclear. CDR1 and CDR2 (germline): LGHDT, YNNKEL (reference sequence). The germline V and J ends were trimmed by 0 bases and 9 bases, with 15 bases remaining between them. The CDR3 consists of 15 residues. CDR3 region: CASSQDSVNYGEQFF. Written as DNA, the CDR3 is TGTGCCAGCAGCCAAGATTCTGTGAATTATGGTGAGCAGTTCTTC.

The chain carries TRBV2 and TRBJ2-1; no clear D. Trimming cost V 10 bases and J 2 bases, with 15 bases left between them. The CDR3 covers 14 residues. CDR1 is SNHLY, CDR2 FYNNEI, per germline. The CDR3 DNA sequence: TGTGCCACAAGAGGTGGGAACCCCTACAATGAGCAGTTCTTC. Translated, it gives CATRGGNPYNEQFF.

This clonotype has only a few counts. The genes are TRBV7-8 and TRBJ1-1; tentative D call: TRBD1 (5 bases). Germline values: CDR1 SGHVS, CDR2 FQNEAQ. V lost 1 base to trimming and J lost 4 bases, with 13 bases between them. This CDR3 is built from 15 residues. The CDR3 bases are TGTGCCAGCAGCTTAGTTGCTTATAGGGGCACTGAAGCTTTCTTT. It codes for CASSLVAYRGTEAFF.

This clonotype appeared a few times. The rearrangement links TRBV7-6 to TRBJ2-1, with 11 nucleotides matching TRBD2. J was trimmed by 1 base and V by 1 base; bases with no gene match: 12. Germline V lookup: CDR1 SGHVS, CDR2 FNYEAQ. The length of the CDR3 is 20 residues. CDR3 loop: CASSLEVVSSGGQSYNEQFF. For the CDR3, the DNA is TGTGCCAGCAGCTTAGAAGTTGTGTCTAGCGGGGGGCAGTCCTACAATGAGCAGTTCTTC.

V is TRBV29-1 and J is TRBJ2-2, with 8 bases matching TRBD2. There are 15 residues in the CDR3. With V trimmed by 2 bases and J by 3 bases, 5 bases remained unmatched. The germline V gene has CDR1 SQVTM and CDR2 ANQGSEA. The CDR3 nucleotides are TGCAGCGTTGAAAAAGCGGGGGTCGACACCGGGGAGCTGTTTTTT. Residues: CSVEKAGVDTGELFF.

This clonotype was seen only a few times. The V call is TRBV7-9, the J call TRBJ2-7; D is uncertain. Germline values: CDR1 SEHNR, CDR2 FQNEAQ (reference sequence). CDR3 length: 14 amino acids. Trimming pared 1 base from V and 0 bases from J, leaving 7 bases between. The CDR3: CASSLGGLSYEQYF. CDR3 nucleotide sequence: TGTGCCAGCAGCTTAGGGGGTCTCTCCTACGAGCAGTACTTC.

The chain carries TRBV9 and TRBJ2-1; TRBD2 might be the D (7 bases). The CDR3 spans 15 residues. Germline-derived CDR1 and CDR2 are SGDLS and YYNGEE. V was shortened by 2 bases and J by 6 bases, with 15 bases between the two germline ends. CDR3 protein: CASSVVGGAPNEQFF. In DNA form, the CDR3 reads TGTGCCAGCAGCGTGGTGGGGGGGGCCCCCAATGAGCAGTTCTTC.

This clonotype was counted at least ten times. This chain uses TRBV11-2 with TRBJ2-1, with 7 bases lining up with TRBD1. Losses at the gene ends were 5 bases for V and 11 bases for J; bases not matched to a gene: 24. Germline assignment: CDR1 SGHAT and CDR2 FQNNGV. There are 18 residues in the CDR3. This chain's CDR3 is CASSPGTAYLTGGIKQFF. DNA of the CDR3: TGTGCCAGCAGCCCCGGGACAGCTTACCTTACGGGTGGGATAAAGCAGTTCTTC. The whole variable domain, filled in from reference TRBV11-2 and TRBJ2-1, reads EAGVAQSPRYKIIEKRQSVAFWCNPISGHATLYWYQQILGQGPKLLIQFQNNGVVDDSQLPKDRFSAERLKGVDSTLKIQPAKLEDSAVYLCASSPGTAYLTGGIKQFFGPGTRLTVL.

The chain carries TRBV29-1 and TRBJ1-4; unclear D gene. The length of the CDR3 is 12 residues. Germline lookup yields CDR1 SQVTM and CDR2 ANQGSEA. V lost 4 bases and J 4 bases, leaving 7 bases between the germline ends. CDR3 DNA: TGCAGCGTTGGACATAATAATGAAAAACTGTTTTTT. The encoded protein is CSVGHNNEKLFF.

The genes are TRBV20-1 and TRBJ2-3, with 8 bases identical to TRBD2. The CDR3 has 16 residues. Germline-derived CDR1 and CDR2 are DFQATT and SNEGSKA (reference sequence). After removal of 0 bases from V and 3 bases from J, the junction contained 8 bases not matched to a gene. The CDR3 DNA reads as TGCAGTGCTAGAGATTTGGGCGGCGGGAGGACAGATACGCAGTATTTT. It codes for CSARDLGGGRTDTQYF.